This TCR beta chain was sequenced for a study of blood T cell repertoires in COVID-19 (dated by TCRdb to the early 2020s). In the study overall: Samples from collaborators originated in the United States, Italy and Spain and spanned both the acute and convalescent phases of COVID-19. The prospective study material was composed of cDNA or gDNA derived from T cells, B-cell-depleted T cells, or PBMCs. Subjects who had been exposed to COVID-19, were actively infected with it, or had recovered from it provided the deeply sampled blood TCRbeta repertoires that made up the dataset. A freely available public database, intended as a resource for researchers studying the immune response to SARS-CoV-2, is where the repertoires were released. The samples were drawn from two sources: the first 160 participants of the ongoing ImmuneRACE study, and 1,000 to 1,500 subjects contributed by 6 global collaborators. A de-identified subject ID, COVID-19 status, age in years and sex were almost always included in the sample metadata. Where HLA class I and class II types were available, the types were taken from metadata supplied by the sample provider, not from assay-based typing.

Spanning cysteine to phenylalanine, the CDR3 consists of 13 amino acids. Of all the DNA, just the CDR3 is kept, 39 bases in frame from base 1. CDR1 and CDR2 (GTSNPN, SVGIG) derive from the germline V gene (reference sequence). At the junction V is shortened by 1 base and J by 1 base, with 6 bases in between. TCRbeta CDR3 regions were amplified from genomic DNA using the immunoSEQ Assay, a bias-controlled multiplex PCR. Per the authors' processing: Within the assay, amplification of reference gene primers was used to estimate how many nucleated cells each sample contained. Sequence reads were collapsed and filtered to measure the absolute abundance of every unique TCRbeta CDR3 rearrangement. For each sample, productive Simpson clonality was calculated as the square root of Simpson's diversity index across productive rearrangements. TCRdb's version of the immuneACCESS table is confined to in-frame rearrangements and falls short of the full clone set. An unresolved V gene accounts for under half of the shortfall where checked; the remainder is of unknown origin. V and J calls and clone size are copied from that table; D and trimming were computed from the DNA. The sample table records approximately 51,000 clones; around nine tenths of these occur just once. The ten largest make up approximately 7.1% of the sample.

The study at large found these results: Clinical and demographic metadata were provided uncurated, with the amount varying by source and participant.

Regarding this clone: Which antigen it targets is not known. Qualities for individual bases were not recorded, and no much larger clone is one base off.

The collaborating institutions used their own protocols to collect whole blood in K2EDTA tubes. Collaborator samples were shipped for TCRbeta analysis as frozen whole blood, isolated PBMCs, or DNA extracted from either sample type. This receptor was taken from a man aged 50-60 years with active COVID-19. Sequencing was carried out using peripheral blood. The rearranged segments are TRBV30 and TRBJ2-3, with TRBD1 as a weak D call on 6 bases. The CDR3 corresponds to CAWSEGGTDTQYF. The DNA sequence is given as TGTGCCTGGAGTGAGGGGGGCACAGATACGCAGTATTTT.